This T cell receptor beta chain was observed in a study of blood T cell repertoires in COVID-19. The CDR3 extends over 15 amino acids. Germline CDR1 and CDR2: SNHLY and FYNNEI. V gave up 7 bases and J gave up 2 bases; unmatched junction bases: 7. This clone was seen a few times. Some clones are missing from TCRdb's copy, which holds only in-frame ones; the method was immunoSEQ multiplex PCR. The sample lists some 220,000 clones, roughly 80% occurring once. The chain recombines TRBV2 with TRBJ1-4; 7 bases map to TRBD1. The sequence came from a woman in her sixties or seventies with acute or convalescent COVID-19. Sequenced input: peripheral blood. As DNA, the CDR3 is TGTGCCAGCATGCAGGGGGGAACGACTAATGAAAAACTGTTTTTT. Protein product: CASMQGGTTNEKLFF.